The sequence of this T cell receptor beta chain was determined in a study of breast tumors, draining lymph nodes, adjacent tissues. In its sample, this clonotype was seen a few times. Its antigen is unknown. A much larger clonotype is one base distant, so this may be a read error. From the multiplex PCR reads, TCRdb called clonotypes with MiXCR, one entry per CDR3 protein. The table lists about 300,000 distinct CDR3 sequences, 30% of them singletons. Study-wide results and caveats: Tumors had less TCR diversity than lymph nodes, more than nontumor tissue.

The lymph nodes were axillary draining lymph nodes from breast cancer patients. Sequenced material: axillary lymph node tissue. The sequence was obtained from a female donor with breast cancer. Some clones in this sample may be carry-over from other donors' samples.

In DNA form, the CDR3 reads TGCAGTGCTGGCCCGCTGAGGGACCGGGCGTGGCAGTACTTC. It codes for CSAGPLRDRAWQYF. The V gene is TRBV20-1, the J gene TRBJ2-7; possibly TRBD1 or TRBD2 for D (5 bases each). The CDR3 contains 14 residues. The V gene's germline CDR1 is DFQATT and CDR2 SNEGSKA (reference sequence). Trimming took off 5 bases at V and 9 bases at J, with 23 bases between the two ends.